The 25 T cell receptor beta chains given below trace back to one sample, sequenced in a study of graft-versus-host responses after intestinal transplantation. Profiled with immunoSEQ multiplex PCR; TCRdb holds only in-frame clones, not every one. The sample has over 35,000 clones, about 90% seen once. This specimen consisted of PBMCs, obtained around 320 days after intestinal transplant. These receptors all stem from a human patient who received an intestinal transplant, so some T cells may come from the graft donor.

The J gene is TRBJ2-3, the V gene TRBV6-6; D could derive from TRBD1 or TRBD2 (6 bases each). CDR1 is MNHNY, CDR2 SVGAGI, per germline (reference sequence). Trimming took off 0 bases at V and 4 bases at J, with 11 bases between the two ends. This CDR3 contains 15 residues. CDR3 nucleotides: TGTGCCAGCAGTTACTCGGGGGGCCGGGCAGATACGCAGTATTTT. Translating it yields CASSYSGGRADTQYF.

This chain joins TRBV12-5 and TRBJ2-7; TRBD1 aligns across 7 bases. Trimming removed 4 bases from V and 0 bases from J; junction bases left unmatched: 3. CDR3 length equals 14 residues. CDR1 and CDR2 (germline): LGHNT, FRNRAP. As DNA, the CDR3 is TGTGCTAGTGGTTCCCGGGACAGCTCCTACGAGCAGTACTTC. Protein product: CASGSRDSSYEQYF.

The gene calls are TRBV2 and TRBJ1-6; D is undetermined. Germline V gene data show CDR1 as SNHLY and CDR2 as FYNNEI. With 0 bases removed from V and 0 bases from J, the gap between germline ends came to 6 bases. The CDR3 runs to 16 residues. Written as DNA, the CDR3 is TGTGCCAGCAGTGAAGCGCCGAGCTCCTATAATTCACCCCTCCACTTT. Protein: CASSEAPSSYNSPLHF.

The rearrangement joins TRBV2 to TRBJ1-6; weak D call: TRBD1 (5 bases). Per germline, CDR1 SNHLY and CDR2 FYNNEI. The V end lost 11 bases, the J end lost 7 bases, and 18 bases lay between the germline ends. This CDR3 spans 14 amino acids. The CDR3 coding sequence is TGTGCCGGCCGCCGACAGACCAGCAATTCACCCCTCCACTTT. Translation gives CAGRRQTSNSPLHF.

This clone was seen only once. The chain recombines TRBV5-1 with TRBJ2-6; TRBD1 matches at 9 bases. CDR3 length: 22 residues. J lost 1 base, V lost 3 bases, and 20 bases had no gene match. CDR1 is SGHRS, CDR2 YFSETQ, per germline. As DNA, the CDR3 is TGCGCCAGCAGCTCGGGGTTCCTAGTTTCGGGACAGGGTTTGTCTGGGGCCAACGTCCTGACTTTC. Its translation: CASSSGFLVSGQGLSGANVLTF. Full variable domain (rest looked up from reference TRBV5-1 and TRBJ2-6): KAGVTQTPRYLIKTRGQQVTLSCSPISGHRSVSWYQQTPGQGLQFLFEYFSETQRNKGNFPGRFSGRQFSNSRSEMNVSTLELGDSALYLCASSSGFLVSGQGLSGANVLTFGAGSRLTVL.

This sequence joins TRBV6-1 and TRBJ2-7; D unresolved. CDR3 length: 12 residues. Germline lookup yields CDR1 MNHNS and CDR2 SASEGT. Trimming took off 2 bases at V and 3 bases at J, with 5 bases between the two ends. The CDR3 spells CASSEWDYEQYF. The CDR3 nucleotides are TGTGCCAGCAGTGAATGGGACTACGAGCAGTACTTC.

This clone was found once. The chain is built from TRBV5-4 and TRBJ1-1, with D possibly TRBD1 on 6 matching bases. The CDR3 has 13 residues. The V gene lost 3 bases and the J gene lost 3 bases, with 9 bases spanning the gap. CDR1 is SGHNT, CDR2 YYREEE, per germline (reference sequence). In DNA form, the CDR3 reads TGTGCCAGCAGCTGGGGGCGGGACACTGAAGCTTTCTTT. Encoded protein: CASSWGRDTEAFF.

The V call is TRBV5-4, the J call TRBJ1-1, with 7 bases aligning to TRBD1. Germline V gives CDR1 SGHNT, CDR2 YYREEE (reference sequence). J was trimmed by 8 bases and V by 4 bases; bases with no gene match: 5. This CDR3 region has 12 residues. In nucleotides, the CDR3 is TGTGCCAGCAGCCCTGGGACAGAAGAAGCTTTCTTT. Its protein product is CASSPGTEEAFF.

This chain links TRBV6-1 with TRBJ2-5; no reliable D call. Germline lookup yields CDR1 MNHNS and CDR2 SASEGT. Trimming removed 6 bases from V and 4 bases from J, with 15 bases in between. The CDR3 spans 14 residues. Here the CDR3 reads CASSETTQVETQYF. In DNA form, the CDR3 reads TGTGCCAGCAGCGAGACAACCCAAGTAGAGACCCAGTACTTC.

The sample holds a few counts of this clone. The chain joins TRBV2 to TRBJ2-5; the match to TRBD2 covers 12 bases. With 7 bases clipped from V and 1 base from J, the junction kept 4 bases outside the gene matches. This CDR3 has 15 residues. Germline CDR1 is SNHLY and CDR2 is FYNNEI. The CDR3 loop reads CASTSGGASQETQYF. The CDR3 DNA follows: TGTGCCAGCACTAGCGGGGGGGCGTCCCAAGAGACCCAGTACTTC.

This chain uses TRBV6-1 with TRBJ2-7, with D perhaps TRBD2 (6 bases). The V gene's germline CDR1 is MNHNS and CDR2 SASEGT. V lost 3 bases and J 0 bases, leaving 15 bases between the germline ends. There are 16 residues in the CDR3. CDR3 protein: CASSDRRDSLSYEQYF. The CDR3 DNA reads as TGTGCCAGCAGTGATAGGCGGGACTCTCTCTCCTACGAGCAGTACTTC.

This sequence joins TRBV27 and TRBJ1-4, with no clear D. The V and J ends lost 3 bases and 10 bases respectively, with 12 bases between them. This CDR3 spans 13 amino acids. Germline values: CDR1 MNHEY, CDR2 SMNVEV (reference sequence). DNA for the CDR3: TGTGCCAGCAGTTTGCGCCCACCAGGAAAACTGTTTTTT. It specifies CASSLRPPGKLFF.

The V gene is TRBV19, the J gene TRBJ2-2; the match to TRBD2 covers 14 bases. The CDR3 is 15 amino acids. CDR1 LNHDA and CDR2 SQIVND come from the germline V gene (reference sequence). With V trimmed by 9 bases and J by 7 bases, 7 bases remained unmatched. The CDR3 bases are TGTGCCAGCCAGGGACTAGCGGGGGTCTACGGGGAGCTGTTTTTT. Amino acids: CASQGLAGVYGELFF.

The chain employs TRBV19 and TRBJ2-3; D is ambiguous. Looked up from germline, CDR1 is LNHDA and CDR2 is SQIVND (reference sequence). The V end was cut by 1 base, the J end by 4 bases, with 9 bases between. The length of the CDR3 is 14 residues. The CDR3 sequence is CASSIGSMADTQYF. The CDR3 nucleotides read TGTGCCAGTAGTATAGGATCAATGGCAGATACGCAGTATTTT.

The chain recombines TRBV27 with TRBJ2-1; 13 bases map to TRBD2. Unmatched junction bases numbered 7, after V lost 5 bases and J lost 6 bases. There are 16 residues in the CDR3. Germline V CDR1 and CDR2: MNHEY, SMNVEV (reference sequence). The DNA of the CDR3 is TGTGCCAGCAGTATCCCACTAGCGGGAGGGCCCAATGAGCAGTTCTTC. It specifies CASSIPLAGGPNEQFF.

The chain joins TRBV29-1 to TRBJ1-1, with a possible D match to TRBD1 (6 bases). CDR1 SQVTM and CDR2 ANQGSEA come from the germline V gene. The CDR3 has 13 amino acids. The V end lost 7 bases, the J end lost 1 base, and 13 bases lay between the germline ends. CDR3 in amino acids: CSGKTGPNTEAFF. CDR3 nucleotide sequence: TGCAGCGGAAAAACAGGGCCGAACACTGAAGCTTTCTTT.

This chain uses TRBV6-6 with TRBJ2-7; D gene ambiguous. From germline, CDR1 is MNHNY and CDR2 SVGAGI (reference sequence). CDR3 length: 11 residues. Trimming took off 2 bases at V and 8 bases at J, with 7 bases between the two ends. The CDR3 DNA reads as TGTGCCAGCAGTTACCCGAGTAAGCAGTACTTC. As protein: CASSYPSKQYF.

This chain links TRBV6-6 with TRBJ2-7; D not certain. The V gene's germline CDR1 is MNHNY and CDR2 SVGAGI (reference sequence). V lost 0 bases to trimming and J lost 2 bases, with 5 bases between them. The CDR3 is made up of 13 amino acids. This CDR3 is CASSYSRPYEQYF. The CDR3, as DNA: TGTGCCAGCAGTTACTCGAGACCCTACGAGCAGTACTTC.

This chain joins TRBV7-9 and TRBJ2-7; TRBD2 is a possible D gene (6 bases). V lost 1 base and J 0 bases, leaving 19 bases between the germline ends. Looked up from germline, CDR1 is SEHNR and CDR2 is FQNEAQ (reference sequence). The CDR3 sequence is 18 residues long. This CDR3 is CASSLGLAGLASSYEQYF. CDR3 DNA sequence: TGTGCCAGCAGCTTAGGGTTGGCGGGGTTAGCAAGCTCCTACGAGCAGTACTTC.

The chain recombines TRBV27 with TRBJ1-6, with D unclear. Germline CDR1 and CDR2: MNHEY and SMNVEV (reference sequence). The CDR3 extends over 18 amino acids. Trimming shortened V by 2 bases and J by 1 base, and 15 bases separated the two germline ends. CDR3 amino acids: CASSLMGARWSYNSPLHF. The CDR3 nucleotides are TGTGCCAGCAGTTTAATGGGCGCAAGGTGGTCCTATAATTCACCCCTCCACTTT.

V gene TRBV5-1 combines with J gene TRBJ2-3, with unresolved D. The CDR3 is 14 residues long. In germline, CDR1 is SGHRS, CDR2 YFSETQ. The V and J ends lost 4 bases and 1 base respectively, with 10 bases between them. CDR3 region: CASSLGEGTDTQYF. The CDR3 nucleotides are TGCGCCAGCAGCCTTGGAGAAGGCACAGATACGCAGTATTTT.

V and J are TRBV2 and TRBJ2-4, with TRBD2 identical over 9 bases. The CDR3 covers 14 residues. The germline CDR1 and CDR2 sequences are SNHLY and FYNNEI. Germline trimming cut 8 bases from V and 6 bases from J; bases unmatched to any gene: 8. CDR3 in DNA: TGTGCCAGCTCCTTAGCGGGAGAGGGAAACATTCAGTACTTC. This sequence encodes CASSLAGEGNIQYF.

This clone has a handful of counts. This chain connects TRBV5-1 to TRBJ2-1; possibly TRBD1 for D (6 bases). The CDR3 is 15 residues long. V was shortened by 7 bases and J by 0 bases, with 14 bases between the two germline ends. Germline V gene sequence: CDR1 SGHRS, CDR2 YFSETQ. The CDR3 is CASSSHRDSYNEQFF. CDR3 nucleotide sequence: TGCGCCAGCTCGTCCCACAGGGACTCCTACAATGAGCAGTTCTTC.

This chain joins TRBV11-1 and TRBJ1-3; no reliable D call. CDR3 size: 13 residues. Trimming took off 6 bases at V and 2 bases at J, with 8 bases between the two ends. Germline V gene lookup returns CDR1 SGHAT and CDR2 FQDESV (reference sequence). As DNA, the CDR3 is TGTGCCAGCAGGGCTTCGGCTGGAAACACCATATATTTT. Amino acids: CASRASAGNTIYF. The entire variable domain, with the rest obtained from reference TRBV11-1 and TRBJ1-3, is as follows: EAEVAQSPRYKITEKSQAVAFWCDPISGHATLYWYRQILGQGPELLVQFQDESVVDDSQLPKDRFSAERLKGVDSTLKIQPAELGDSAMYLCASRASAGNTIYFGEGSWLTVV.

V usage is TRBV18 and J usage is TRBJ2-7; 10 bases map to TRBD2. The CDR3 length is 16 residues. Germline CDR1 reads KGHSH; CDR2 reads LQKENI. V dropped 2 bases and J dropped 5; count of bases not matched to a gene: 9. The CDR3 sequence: CASSPIGTSAPDEQYF. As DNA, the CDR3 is TGTGCCAGCTCACCAATAGGGACTAGCGCGCCTGACGAGCAGTACTTC.